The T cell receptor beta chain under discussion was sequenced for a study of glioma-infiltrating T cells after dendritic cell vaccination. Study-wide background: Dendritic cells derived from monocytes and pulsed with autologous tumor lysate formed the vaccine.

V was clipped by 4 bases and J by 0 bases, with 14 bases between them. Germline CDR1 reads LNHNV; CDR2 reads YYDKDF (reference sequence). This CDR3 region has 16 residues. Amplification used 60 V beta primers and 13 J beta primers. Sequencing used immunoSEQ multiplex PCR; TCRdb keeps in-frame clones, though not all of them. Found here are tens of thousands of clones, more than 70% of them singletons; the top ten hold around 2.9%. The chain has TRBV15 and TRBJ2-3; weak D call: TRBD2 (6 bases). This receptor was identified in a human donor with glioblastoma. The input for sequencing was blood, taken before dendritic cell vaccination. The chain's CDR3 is CATSTLADISTDTQYF. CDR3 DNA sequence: TGTGCCACCAGCACTTTAGCGGATATTAGCACAGATACGCAGTATTTT.